This T cell receptor (beta chain) originates from a study of blood T cell repertoires in COVID-19 (dated by TCRdb to the early 2020s). As for the study more broadly: Collaborator samples came from the United States, Italy and Spain and covered acute and convalescent phases of COVID-19. Where HLA class I and class II types were available, the types were taken from metadata supplied by the sample provider, not from assay-based typing. The dataset comprised deeply sampled blood TCRbeta repertoires from subjects exposed to, actively infected with, or recovered from COVID-19. Nearly every sample came with metadata listing a de-identified subject ID, COVID-19 status, age in years and sex. The repertoires were made available in a free public database intended to serve as a resource for research on the immune response to SARS-CoV-2. The material from the prospective study consisted of cDNA or gDNA derived from T cells, B-cell-depleted T cells, or PBMCs. The samples were drawn from two sources: the first 160 participants of the ongoing ImmuneRACE study, and 1,254 subjects contributed by 6 global collaborators.

This clone was counted a few times. Its target antigen remains unknown. No base quality information exists; no much larger clone differs at one position. The germline V gene encodes CDR1 MNHEY and CDR2 SMNVEV (reference sequence). The V end gives up 5 bases and the J end 4 bases, leaving 10 bases in the junction not matched to a gene. From the cysteine up to the phenylalanine, the CDR3 has a length of 15 residues. Only CDR3 DNA is held: 45 bases, read in frame from base 1. Overall study outcomes, separate from this receptor: Clinical and demographic metadata were provided uncurated, with the amount varying by source and participant.

Collaborating institutions collected whole blood in K2EDTA tubes following their own protocols. For TCRbeta analysis, collaborator samples were shipped as frozen whole blood, as isolated PBMCs, or as DNA extracted from either sample type. TCRbeta CDR3 regions were amplified from genomic DNA by means of the immunoSEQ Assay, a bias-controlled multiplex PCR. Regarding the original processing steps: The number of nucleated cells in each sample was estimated by amplification of reference gene primers within the assay. Sequence reads were collapsed and filtered to measure the absolute abundance of every unique TCRbeta CDR3 rearrangement. For each sample, productive Simpson clonality was calculated by taking the square root of Simpson's diversity index across productive rearrangements. This immuneACCESS table, as held by TCRdb, lists in-frame sequences with V and J called but not all clones. Of the missing ones, under half trace to an unresolved V gene in checked studies; the others have no known cause. The DNA gave D and trimming, while V, J and clone size come from that table. The sample contains some 90,000 clones, around 88% of them found a single time. The ten largest clonotypes hold over 15% of the sample.

Rearrangement joined TRBV27 to TRBJ1-2, and 7 junctional nucleotides match TRBD1. The clonotype comes from a woman older than 75 with acute or convalescent COVID-19. The specimen sequenced was peripheral blood. At the DNA level, the sequence is TGTGCCAGCAGTGGGGCGGACAGGCTTGGCTATGGCTACACCTTC. Its protein is CASSGADRLGYGYTF.